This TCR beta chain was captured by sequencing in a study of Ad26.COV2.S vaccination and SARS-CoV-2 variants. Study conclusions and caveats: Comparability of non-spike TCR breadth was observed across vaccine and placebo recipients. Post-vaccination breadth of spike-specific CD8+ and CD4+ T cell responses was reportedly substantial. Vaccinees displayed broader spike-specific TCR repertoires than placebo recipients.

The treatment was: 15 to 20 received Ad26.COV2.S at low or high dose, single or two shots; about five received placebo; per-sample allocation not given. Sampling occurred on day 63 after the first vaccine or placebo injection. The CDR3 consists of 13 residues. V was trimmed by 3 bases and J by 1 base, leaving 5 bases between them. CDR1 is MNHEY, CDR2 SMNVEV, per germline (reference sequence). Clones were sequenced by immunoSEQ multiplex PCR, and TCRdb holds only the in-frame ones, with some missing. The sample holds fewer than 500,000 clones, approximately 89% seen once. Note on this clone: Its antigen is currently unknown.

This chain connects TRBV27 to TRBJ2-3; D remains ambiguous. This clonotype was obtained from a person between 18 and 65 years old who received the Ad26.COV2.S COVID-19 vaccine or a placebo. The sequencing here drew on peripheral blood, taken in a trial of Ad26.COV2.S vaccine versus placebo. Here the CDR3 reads CASSFRGTDTQYF. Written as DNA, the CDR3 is TGTGCCAGCAGTTTCAGAGGCACAGATACGCAGTATTTT.